One sample yielded the 28 T cell receptor beta chains listed below, sequenced in a study of beta chain features in type 1 diabetes. General study results and limits: All four CD4+ subsets from Type 1 diabetes patients carried moderately but significantly shorter TCRB CDR3s.

Expressed TCRB transcripts were sequenced because the isolated RNA had all been reverse transcribed beforehand. Method: immunoSEQ multiplex PCR; TCRdb's copy keeps in-frame clones and lacks some. The top ten hold roughly 0.015% of the sample, which has around 310,000 clones, roughly 12% seen once. What these receptors recognize is not known. The sample taken for sequencing was naive CD4+ T cells from blood. The receptor set was obtained from a young woman with type 1 diabetes.

The chain uses TRBV18 and TRBJ2-6; TRBD1 aligns across 11 bases. Germline V CDR1 and CDR2: KGHSH, LQKENI. The length of the CDR3 is 18 residues. V lost 3 bases, J lost 0 bases, and 4 bases stayed unmatched. CDR3 in amino acids: CASSPTGQGVSGANVLTF. CDR3 coding DNA: TGTGCCAGCTCACCTACGGGACAGGGGGTCTCTGGGGCCAACGTCCTGACTTTC.

This clone was observed a few times. The chain uses TRBV4-3 and TRBJ2-2; TRBD1 agrees at 8 bases. Unmatched junction bases numbered 4, after V lost 2 bases and J lost 2 bases. The CDR3 contains 16 residues. Germline lookup yields CDR1 LGHNA and CDR2 YSLEER. CDR3 sequence reads: CASSQRTGQNTGELFF. CDR3 DNA: TGCGCCAGCAGCCAACGGACAGGGCAAAACACCGGGGAGCTGTTTTTT.

This clone turned up a few times. This sequence joins TRBV19 and TRBJ1-5; the D is unclear. This CDR3 comprises 14 residues. V lost 7 bases and J 6 bases, leaving 16 bases between the germline ends. Germline lookup yields CDR1 LNHDA and CDR2 SQIVND (reference sequence). CDR3 sequence (DNA): TGTGCCAGTACAGATTTGAGGCGGGTTCAGCCCCAGCATTTT. Its protein product is CASTDLRRVQPQHF.

The chain combines TRBV15 with TRBJ2-5; tentatively, D is TRBD2 (6 bases). CDR1 and CDR2 from the germline V gene are LNHNV and YYDKDF (reference sequence). V lost 5 bases, J lost 5 bases, and 18 bases lay in between. The CDR3 length is 15 residues. Written as DNA, the CDR3 is TGTGCCACCAGCCAATCGTCCCCCCGGGGGGAGACCCAGTACTTC. Amino acid sequence: CATSQSSPRGETQYF.

The chain joins TRBV7-8 to TRBJ2-3; no clear D gene. The CDR3 is 13 residues long. Germline V gene sequence: CDR1 SGHVS, CDR2 FQNEAQ. Trimming removed 5 bases from V and 5 bases from J, with 11 bases in between. The CDR3: CASSPPRRDTQYF. The CDR3 DNA follows: TGTGCCAGCAGCCCACCCCGGAGAGATACGCAGTATTTT.

This chain links TRBV7-9 with TRBJ2-7; D unclear. Trimming stripped 2 bases from V and 11 bases from J, with 13 bases between. This CDR3 has 12 amino acids. Germline CDR1 and CDR2: SEHNR and FQNEAQ (reference sequence). The CDR3 reads CASSLSRVAEYF. The DNA for the CDR3 is TGTGCCAGCAGCTTATCACGGGTCGCAGAGTACTTC.

Ten or more counts support this clone. This sequence joins TRBV29-1 and TRBJ2-1; 13 bases line up with TRBD2. V shed 6 bases, J shed 0 bases, and the junction held 5 bases outside the gene matches. The CDR3 consists of 16 residues. Looked up from germline, CDR1 is SQVTM and CDR2 is ANQGSEA. The CDR3 coding sequence is TGCAGCGTCGGACTAGCGGGAGTAGGCTCCTACAATGAGCAGTTCTTC. Translating gives CSVGLAGVGSYNEQFF.

This clone was seen just once. V gene TRBV5-6 combines with J gene TRBJ2-7; 7 bases fit TRBD2. This CDR3 has 15 residues. V lost 2 bases to trimming and J lost 6 bases; unmatched junction nucleotides: 11. Germline loops: CDR1 SGHDT, CDR2 YYEEEE. CDR3 coding DNA: TGTGCCAGCAGCTTCGTGGGAGGGTATGCTCGCGAGCAGTACGTC. Its protein product is CASSFVGGYAREQYV.

This clone was observed a few times. The chain couples TRBV25-1 to TRBJ2-2, with TRBD1 matching 9 bases. The germline V gene encodes CDR1 MGHDK and CDR2 SYGVNS. The CDR3 has 15 residues. V lost 7 bases and J lost 6; bases outside the gene matches: 9. The CDR3 DNA reads as TGTGCCAGCATGGCGGGACAGGGAGTTGCCGGGGAGCTGTTTTTT. This sequence encodes CASMAGQGVAGELFF.

The table lists this clone with a few counts. The rearrangement links TRBV28 to TRBJ1-2, with D possibly matching TRBD1 (6 bases). The CDR3 covers 14 residues. Germline lookup yields CDR1 MDHEN and CDR2 SYDVKM. V was shortened by 2 bases and J by 2 bases, with 9 bases between the two germline ends. The CDR3 protein is CASSLRTANYGYTF. Written as DNA, the CDR3 is TGTGCCAGCAGTTTAAGGACAGCCAACTATGGCTACACCTTC.

The V call is TRBV4-1, the J call TRBJ1-5; D gene uncertain. Germline CDR1 and CDR2: MGHRA and YSYEKL. The V gene lost 2 bases and the J gene lost 4 bases, with 21 bases spanning the gap. This CDR3 has 18 residues. CDR3: CASSQLSSGDESNQPQHF. CDR3 sequence (DNA): TGCGCCAGCAGCCAACTATCTTCAGGTGACGAGTCGAATCAGCCCCAGCATTTT.

This chain uses TRBV19 with TRBJ2-7; TRBD1 might be the D (6 bases). The CDR3 is made up of 13 amino acids. Germline CDR1 is LNHDA and CDR2 is SQIVND (reference sequence). Trimming took off 5 bases at V and 6 bases at J, with 14 bases between the two ends. The CDR3 loop is CASSLTQGAEQYF. The CDR3 nucleotides read TGTGCCAGTAGTCTGACACAGGGCGCCGAGCAGTACTTC. Full variable domain (rest looked up from reference TRBV19 and TRBJ2-7): DGGITQSPKYLFRKEGQNVTLSCEQNLNHDAMYWYRQDPGQGLRLIYYSQIVNDFQKGDIAEGYSVSREKKESFPLTVTSAQKNPTAFYLCASSLTQGAEQYFGPGTRLTVT.

The sample holds a few counts of this clone. The genes are TRBV7-2 and TRBJ2-1, with 9 positions matching TRBD2. This CDR3 comprises 15 residues. The J segment lost 6 bases and the V segment lost 4 bases, leaving 7 bases of the junction unmatched. The germline V gene has CDR1 SGHTA and CDR2 FQGNSA. The CDR3 loop reads CASSSKREARNEQFF. In DNA form, the CDR3 reads TGTGCCAGCAGCTCCAAGCGGGAGGCCCGCAATGAGCAGTTCTTC.

The sample holds a few counts of this clone. The gene calls are TRBV30 and TRBJ1-2; 7 positions match TRBD1. After removal of 3 bases from V and 4 bases from J, the junction contained 5 bases not matched to a gene. Germline V gene lookup returns CDR1 GTSNPN and CDR2 SVGIG (reference sequence). The CDR3 sequence is 13 residues long. CDR3 sequence reads: CAWRGQPGYGYTF. CDR3 nucleotide sequence: TGTGCCTGGAGGGGACAGCCAGGCTATGGCTACACCTTC.

The rearrangement joins TRBV5-1 to TRBJ1-5; D is undetermined. Per germline, CDR1 SGHRS and CDR2 YFSETQ. Trimming cost V 0 bases and J 3 bases, with 7 bases left between them. This CDR3 spans 14 amino acids. CDR3 bases: TGCGCCAGCAGCTTGGACAGCCCCAATCAGCCCCAGCATTTT. Its translation is CASSLDSPNQPQHF.

The V and J genes are TRBV29-1 and TRBJ2-5; 13 positions agree with TRBD2. The J call may not be correct, given that the DNA end is closer to TRBJ2-7. Germline V gives CDR1 SQVTM, CDR2 ANQGSEA. CDR3 length: 19 residues. CDR3 coding DNA: TGCAGCGTTGAAGTAAGAGGAGACAGGACTAGCGGGGGCATCTACGAGCAGTACTTC. This translates into CSVEVRGDRTSGGIYEQYF.

This clone appeared a few times. V and J are TRBV7-2 and TRBJ2-5, with D perhaps TRBD2 (5 bases). Germline loops: CDR1 SGHTA, CDR2 FQGNSA. The CDR3 length is 14 residues. V was pared by 3 bases and J by 1 base, with 9 bases between. CDR3 DNA: TGTGCCAGCAGCTTCCGGGGAGTCCAAGAGACCCAGTACTTC. Its translation: CASSFRGVQETQYF. Full variable domain (outside the CDR3, taken from reference TRBV7-2 and TRBJ2-5): GAGVSQSPSNKVTEKGKDVELRCDPISGHTALYWYRQSLGQGLEFLIYFQGNSAPDKSGLPSDRFSAERTGGSVSTLTIQRTQQEDSAVYLCASSFRGVQETQYFGPGTRLLVL.

V is TRBV5-4 and J is TRBJ1-2; D is ambiguous. V lost 2 bases and J 4 bases, leaving 9 bases between the germline ends. The germline CDR1 and CDR2 sequences are SGHNT and YYREEE (reference sequence). The CDR3 loop spans 13 amino acids. The CDR3 nucleotides read TGTGCCAGCAGCTTAAGCGGATCCTATGGCTACACCTTC. It specifies CASSLSGSYGYTF.

This clone was seen only once. The rearrangement uses TRBV6-5 and TRBJ2-3; perhaps TRBD2 as D (5 bases). Trimming shortened V by 6 bases and J by 3 bases, and 13 bases separated the two germline ends. Germline CDR1 MNHEY, CDR2 SVGAGI. The CDR3 is 14 residues long. CDR3 bases: TGTGCCAGCAGCCTGAGCGGCAATACAGATACGCAGTATTTT. This gives the protein CASSLSGNTDTQYF.

Notes on this clone: The germline gene is not matched at one end of the junction; a read error may be the cause. CDR3 nucleotide sequence: TGTGCCAGCAGCTTAGCGCCAATGGCCGTCGCCTTC. The encoded protein is CASSLAPMAVAF. The chain is built from TRBV7-9 and TRBJ1-2; D not certain. CDR1 and CDR2 (germline): SEHNR, FQNEAQ (reference sequence). The CDR3 spans 12 residues.

V usage is TRBV29-1 and J usage is TRBJ2-7; D is perhaps TRBD2 (5 bases). CDR3 length: 14 residues. V shed 6 bases and J shed 2 bases, with 17 bases lying between them. The V gene's germline CDR1 is SQVTM and CDR2 ANQGSEA. In nucleotides, the CDR3 is TGCAGCGTGTTAGGCGGGCGTGACCCCTACGAGCAGTACTTC. Amino acid sequence: CSVLGGRDPYEQYF.

The rearrangement links TRBV29-1 to TRBJ2-5, with 7 bases that match TRBD1. Germline trimming cut 4 bases from V and 4 bases from J; bases unmatched to any gene: 6. The length of the CDR3 is 13 residues. Germline CDR1 reads SQVTM; CDR2 reads ANQGSEA. CDR3 protein: CSVVTGAGETQYF. The CDR3 bases are TGCAGCGTTGTAACAGGGGCCGGAGAGACCCAGTACTTC.

This clone was counted a few times. The chain carries TRBV28 and TRBJ2-1; 8 nucleotides agree with TRBD2. Germline assignment: CDR1 MDHEN and CDR2 SYDVKM. With 4 bases clipped from V and 7 bases from J, the junction kept 6 bases outside the gene matches. The CDR3 totals 14 residues. The CDR3 DNA reads TGTGCCAGCAGTTCCAGCGGGAGTCAGAATGAGCAGTTCTTC. Protein sequence: CASSSSGSQNEQFF.

This sequence joins TRBV30 and TRBJ2-6; D gene unclear. V shed 2 bases and J shed 0 bases, with 8 bases lying between them. This CDR3 has 15 residues. The germline V gene has CDR1 GTSNPN and CDR2 SVGIG (reference sequence). The CDR3 is CAWSYGYSGANVLTF. The CDR3 bases are TGTGCCTGGAGTTACGGGTACTCTGGGGCCAACGTCCTGACTTTC. The variable domain in full, with the rest retrieved from reference TRBV30 and TRBJ2-6, is SQTIHQWPATLVQPVGSPLSLECTVEGTSNPNLYWYRQAAGRGLQLLFYSVGIGQISSEVPQNLSASRPQDRQFILSSKKLLLSDSGFYLCAWSYGYSGANVLTFGAGSRLTVL.

This clone was found a few times. The genes are TRBV9 and TRBJ1-1; D gene unclear. The V and J ends lost 2 bases and 1 base respectively, with 15 bases between them. The CDR3 has 16 amino acids. Germline V gene lookup returns CDR1 SGDLS and CDR2 YYNGEE. CDR3 sequence: CASSVMAGLSNTEAFF. In DNA, the CDR3 is TGTGCCAGCAGCGTCATGGCAGGCCTTTCGAACACTGAAGCTTTCTTT.

This chain uses TRBV2 with TRBJ1-5; D may be TRBD1 (5 bases). The length of the CDR3 is 14 residues. CDR1 SNHLY and CDR2 FYNNEI come from the germline V gene. V was pared by 5 bases and J by 4 bases, with 12 bases between. The CDR3: CASSLGARNQPQHF. As DNA, the CDR3 is TGTGCCAGCAGTTTAGGGGCACGGAATCAGCCCCAGCATTTT.

The rearrangement uses TRBV4-3 and TRBJ2-7, with 7 bases that match TRBD1. Germline assignment: CDR1 LGHNA and CDR2 YSLEER. J was trimmed by 2 bases and V by 3 bases; bases with no gene match: 7. The CDR3 has 15 residues. CDR3 loop: CASSHKGQDPYEQYV. CDR3 DNA: TGCGCCAGCAGCCACAAAGGACAGGATCCCTACGAGCAGTACGTC.

The V call is TRBV6-6, the J call TRBJ1-5; 8 bases agree with TRBD1. The CDR3 runs to 15 residues. V shed 0 bases, J shed 7 bases, and the junction held 5 bases outside the gene matches. Germline V gene sequence: CDR1 MNHNY, CDR2 SVGAGI (reference sequence). The CDR3 DNA is TGTGCCAGCAGTTACTCTCCGACAGGGGACCAGCCCCAGCATTTT. Its translation: CASSYSPTGDQPQHF.